The clone carrying this TCR beta chain was detected only a few times. As yet, its antigen is unknown. The source of the sample is a study of T cell repertoires in cytomegalovirus infection. As for the study in general: From public TCR beta signatures came an indication of both CMV infection and matching HLA type. Study-level points and caveats: Predominance within the ex vivo response was attributable to HLA-C-restricted CMV-specific TCR beta clonotypes.

From the reads, TCRdb called clonotypes with MiXCR, one entry per CDR3 protein. The sample includes hundreds of thousands of distinct CDR3 sequences, around a tenth of them seen just once. CDR1 is LNHDA, CDR2 SQIVND, per germline (reference sequence). Trimming removed 0 bases at V and 6 bases at J, with 12 bases between. The CDR3 has 15 residues. The specimen was PBMCs. The V gene is TRBV19, the J gene TRBJ1-5; D unresolved. This clonotype was sampled from a human donor in good health (CMV status not recorded). Some clones in this sample may be carry-over from other donors' samples. The DNA of the CDR3 is TGTGCCAGTAGTATAGAAGGCAGTTCGGGTCAGCCCCAGCATTTT. Its protein is CASSIEGSSGQPQHF. Full variable domain (outside the CDR3, taken from reference TRBV19 and TRBJ1-5): DGGITQSPKYLFRKEGQNVTLSCEQNLNHDAMYWYRQDPGQGLRLIYYSQIVNDFQKGDIAEGYSVSREKKESFPLTVTSAQKNPTAFYLCASSIEGSSGQPQHFGDGTRLSIL.